The T cell receptor beta chain described here comes from a study of cytomegalovirus exposure and HLA in healthy donors. General observations from the study: Most of the CMV-associated TCR beta chains (in a later analysis) appeared to be HLA-restricted. Among immune exposure information, only CMV serostatus was available. Association of a missense DCLRE1C variant with TCR beta V- and J-gene trimming was reported in a later analysis.

Vbeta (60) and Jbeta (13) primers were used in the PCR. The data were produced by immunoSEQ multiplex PCR, yet TCRdb's version contains in-frame clones alone and is incomplete. In the table there are roughly 180,000 clones, about four fifths of which are singletons. Healthy bone marrow donors made up the donors. Comment on this clone: Its matching antigen is unknown.

Source material: PBMCs. The TCR originated in a female donor in good health and CMV-seronegative.

The CDR3 reads CASGYRLGGSYEQYF. CDR3 nucleotide sequence: TGTGCTAGTGGTTACCGACTAGGAGGGTCCTACGAGCAGTACTTC. The V and J genes are TRBV12-5 and TRBJ2-5, with D perhaps TRBD2 (6 bases). The J call is in doubt because the DNA end fits TRBJ2-7 better. Germline V gives CDR1 LGHNT, CDR2 FRNRAP. The CDR3 runs to 15 residues.